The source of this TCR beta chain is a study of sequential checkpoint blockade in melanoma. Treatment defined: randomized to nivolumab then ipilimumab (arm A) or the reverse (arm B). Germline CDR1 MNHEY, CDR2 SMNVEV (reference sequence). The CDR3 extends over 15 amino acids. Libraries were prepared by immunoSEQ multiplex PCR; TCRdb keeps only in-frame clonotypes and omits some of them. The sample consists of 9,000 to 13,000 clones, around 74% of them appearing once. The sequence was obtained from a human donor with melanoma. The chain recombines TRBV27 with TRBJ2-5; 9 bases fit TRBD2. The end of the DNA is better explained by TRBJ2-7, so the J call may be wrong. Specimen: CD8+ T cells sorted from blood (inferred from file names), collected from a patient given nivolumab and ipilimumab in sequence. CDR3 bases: TGTGCCAGCAGTCGGACTAGCGCGGGCCCCTACGAGCAGTACTTC. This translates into CASSRTSAGPYEQYF.